This T cell receptor (beta chain) was retrieved from a study of PD-L1 blockade in urothelial cancer. This CDR3 has 13 amino acids. The V gene's germline CDR1 is GTSNPN and CDR2 SVGIG (reference sequence). With V trimmed by 5 bases and J by 14 bases, 13 bases remained unmatched. Each PCR reaction had synthetic TCR analog templates spiked into it. Here immunoSEQ multiplex PCR was the method, and the copy in TCRdb shows in-frame clones only, minus some. Of about 83,000 clones detected, roughly 90% appear once; the ten largest clones hold roughly 5.7%. This specimen was PBMCs, taken around atezolizumab (anti-PD-L1) treatment. The chain carries TRBV30 and TRBJ2-1; 9 bases are a match to TRBD1. This clonotype originated in a woman in her 70s with urothelial cancer. The CDR3 reads CAWVTGGQTGEFF. DNA of the CDR3: TGTGCCTGGGTCACAGGGGGCCAAACCGGGGAGTTCTTC. Full variable domain (missing parts from reference TRBV30 and TRBJ2-1): SQTIHQWPATLVQPVGSPLSLECTVEGTSNPNLYWYRQAAGRGLQLLFYSVGIGQISSEVPQNLSASRPQDRQFILSSKKLLLSDSGFYLCAWVTGGQTGEFFGPGTRLTVL.